This T cell receptor beta chain was sequenced for a study of tumor and adjacent non-tumor tissue in lung cancer. General observations from the study: Compared with tumor, normal lung showed significantly lower TCR diversity.

No cell sorting was done before RNA was extracted from the tissue. This clonotype was found many times. What it binds is unknown. The library came from three nested PCR rounds adapted from ARM-PCR protocols. TCRdb itself ran the multiplex PCR reads through MiXCR, one entry per CDR3 protein. The sample yields about 93,000 distinct CDR3 sequences, roughly 66% seen once. The sample comprised lung tumor tissue. The receptor's source is a man between 60 and 75 years old with non-small cell lung cancer.

The CDR3 loop is CASSLLGQSSDYTF. CDR3 sequence (DNA): TGCGCCAGCAGCTTGTTGGGACAGTCGAGTGACTACACCTTC. This chain uses TRBV5-1 with TRBJ1-2; 7 bases fit TRBD1. Germline CDR1 reads SGHRS; CDR2 reads YFSETQ. This CDR3 comprises 14 residues. Trimming took 1 base from V and 10 from J; bases not matched to a gene: 10.